This section outlines one T cell receptor beta chain sequence together with its context. The CDR3 totals 14 residues. V lost 5 bases, J lost 6 bases, and 14 bases lay in between. Germline CDR1 is MNHEY and CDR2 is SMNVEV (reference sequence). Assay used: immunoSEQ multiplex PCR; TCRdb lists only in-frame clones, some missing. The sample lists over a million clones, approximately 98.5% occurring once. From CD4+ cells came CD45RA+ naive and CD45RA-negative memory subsets. The data originate from a study of shared clonotypes between healthy human individuals. Sequencing was done on a sample of naive CD4+ T cells sorted from blood. Subset noted: CD45RA+ positively selected. This TCR was sampled from a man aged 25-45 years in good health. This sequence joins TRBV27 and TRBJ1-5; the D gene is possibly TRBD1 (5 bases). DNA of the CDR3: TGTGCCAGCAGTCCCGATGGGGCTTTTCAGCCCCAGCATTTT. Translation: CASSPDGAFQPQHF.